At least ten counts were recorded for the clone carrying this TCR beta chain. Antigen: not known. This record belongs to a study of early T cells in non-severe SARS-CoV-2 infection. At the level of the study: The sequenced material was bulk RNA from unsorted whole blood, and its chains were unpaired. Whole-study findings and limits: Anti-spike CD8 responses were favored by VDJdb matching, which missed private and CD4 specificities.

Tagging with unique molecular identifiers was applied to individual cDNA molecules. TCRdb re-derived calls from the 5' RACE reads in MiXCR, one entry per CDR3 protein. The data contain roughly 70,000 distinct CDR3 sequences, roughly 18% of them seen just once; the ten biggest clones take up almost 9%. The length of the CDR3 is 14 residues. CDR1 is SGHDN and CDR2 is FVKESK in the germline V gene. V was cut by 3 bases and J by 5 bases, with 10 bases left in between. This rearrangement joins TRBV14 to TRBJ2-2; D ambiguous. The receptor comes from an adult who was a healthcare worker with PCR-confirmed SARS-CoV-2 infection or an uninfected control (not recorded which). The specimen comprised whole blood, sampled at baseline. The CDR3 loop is CASSQLDTTGELFF. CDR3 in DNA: TGTGCCAGCAGCCAGCTGGATACAACCGGGGAGCTGTTTTTT.